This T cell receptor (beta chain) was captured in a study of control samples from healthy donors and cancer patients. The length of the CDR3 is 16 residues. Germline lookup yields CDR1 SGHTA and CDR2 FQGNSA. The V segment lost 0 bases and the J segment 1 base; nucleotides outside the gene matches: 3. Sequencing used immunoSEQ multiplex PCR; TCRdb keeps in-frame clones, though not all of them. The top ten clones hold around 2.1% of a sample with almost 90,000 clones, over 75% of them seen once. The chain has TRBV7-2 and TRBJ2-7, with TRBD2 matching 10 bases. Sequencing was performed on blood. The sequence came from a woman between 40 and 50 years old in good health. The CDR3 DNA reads TGTGCCAGCAGCTTAGCAAGGACTAGCGGTTCCTACGAGCAGTACTTC. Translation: CASSLARTSGSYEQYF. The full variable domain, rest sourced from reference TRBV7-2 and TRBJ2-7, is GAGVSQSPSNKVTEKGKDVELRCDPISGHTALYWYRQSLGQGLEFLIYFQGNSAPDKSGLPSDRFSAERTGGSVSTLTIQRTQQEDSAVYLCASSLARTSGSYEQYFGPGTRLTVT.